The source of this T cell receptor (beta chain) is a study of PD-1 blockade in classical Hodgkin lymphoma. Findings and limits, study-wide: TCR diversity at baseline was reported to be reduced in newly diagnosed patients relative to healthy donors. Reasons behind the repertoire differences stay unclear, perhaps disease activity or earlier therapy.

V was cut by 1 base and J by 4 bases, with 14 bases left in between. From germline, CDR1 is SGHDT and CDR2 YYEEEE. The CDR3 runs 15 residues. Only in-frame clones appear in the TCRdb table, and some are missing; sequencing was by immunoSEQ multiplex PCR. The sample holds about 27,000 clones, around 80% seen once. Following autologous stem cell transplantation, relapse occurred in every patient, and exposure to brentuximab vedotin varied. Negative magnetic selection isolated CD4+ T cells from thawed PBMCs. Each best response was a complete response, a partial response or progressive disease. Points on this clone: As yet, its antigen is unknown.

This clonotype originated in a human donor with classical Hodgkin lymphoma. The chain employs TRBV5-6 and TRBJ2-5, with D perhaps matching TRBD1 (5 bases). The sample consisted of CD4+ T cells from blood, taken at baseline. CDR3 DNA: TGTGCCAGCAGCTTGCCCTGGGGCCTGAGAGAGACCCAGTACTTC. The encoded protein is CASSLPWGLRETQYF.